These 15 T cell receptor beta chains came from one sample sequenced in a study of metastatic and nonmetastatic thyroid tumors. Not a single patient had been given any form of treatment at any point before undergoing thyroid surgery. TCRdb re-clonotyped the PCR reads via MiXCR. The sample yields around 20,000 clones, over 20% seen once. Sequencing used adjacent normal tissue. These receptors were obtained from a female donor with papillary thyroid cancer or a benign thyroid nodule (not recorded which). Some clones in this sample may be carry-over from other donors' samples.

V is TRBV2 and J is TRBJ2-2; D uncertain. Germline V gives CDR1 SNHLY, CDR2 FYNNEI. V shed 4 bases and J shed 2 bases, with 11 bases lying between them. The CDR3 totals 15 residues. The DNA of the CDR3 is TGTGCCAGCAGTGGACTGAGATCCAACACCGGGGAGCTGTTTTTT. It encodes CASSGLRSNTGELFF.

V gene TRBV2 combines with J gene TRBJ1-2; no definite D call. Trimming stripped 10 bases from V and 4 bases from J, with 10 bases between. There are 11 residues in the CDR3. Germline CDR1 reads SNHLY; CDR2 reads FYNNEI. The CDR3 DNA follows: TGTGCCACTGGAACAGTCTATGGCTACACCTTC. It yields the protein CATGTVYGYTF.

Worth noting for this clone: Since the CDR3 does not end with the conserved phenylalanine or tryptophan, this likely comes from a read error. No DNA is shown, since the ends of the CDR3 on it are uncertain; the CDR3 is the one TCRdb lists. The rearrangement links TRBV7-6 to TRBJ2-5; the D call of TRBD2 is as the table states it, not checked on the DNA. Germline lookup yields CDR1 SGHVS and CDR2 FNYEAQ. 16 amino acids form the CDR3, both terminal residues included. The CDR3 region is CASSLGKVGGEETKYS.

The chain recombines TRBV19 with TRBJ2-3; D gene unclear. The CDR3 length is 15 residues. The germline V gene has CDR1 LNHDA and CDR2 SQIVND (reference sequence). Trimming pared 9 bases from V and 3 bases from J, leaving 19 bases between. The CDR3 spells CASRRRPSRTDTQYF. The CDR3 nucleotides read TGTGCCAGCAGACGGCGGCCCTCTCGGACAGATACGCAGTATTTT.

This clone was observed a few times. The chain links TRBV6-5 to TRBJ2-7; 10 nucleotides match TRBD2. Trimming cost V 0 bases and J 4 bases; bases outside gene matches: 3. Germline assignment: CDR1 MNHEY and CDR2 SVGAGI. The CDR3 contains 15 residues. This CDR3 is CASSYSLAGVYEQYF. The CDR3 bases are TGTGCCAGCAGTTACTCGCTAGCGGGAGTGTACGAGCAGTACTTC.

The J gene is TRBJ2-7, the V gene TRBV18, with no clear D. Germline CDR1 and CDR2: KGHSH and LQKENI. V lost 6 bases, J lost 2 bases, and 14 bases lay in between. The CDR3 contains 14 residues. CDR3: CASSPDLDTYEQYF. The CDR3 nucleotides are TGTGCCAGCTCCCCCGATCTAGACACCTACGAGCAGTACTTC.

By proportion, this clone is medium-sized. The genes are TRBV7-2 and TRBJ1-2; the match to TRBD1 covers 8 bases. V shed 5 bases, J shed 6 bases, and the junction held 5 bases outside the gene matches. Per the germline V gene, CDR1 is SGHTA and CDR2 is FQGNSA. This CDR3 region has 13 residues. The CDR3 region has the DNA TGTGCCAGCAGCCAACAGACAGGGGATGGCTACACCTTC. Protein: CASSQQTGDGYTF.

V gene TRBV5-1 combines with J gene TRBJ1-2; D gene ambiguous. Germline CDR1 is SGHRS and CDR2 is YFSETQ. This CDR3 is built from 11 residues. Trimming removed 0 bases from V and 5 bases from J, with 2 bases in between. In DNA form, the CDR3 reads TGCGCCAGCAGCTTGGGTTATGGCTACACCTTC. Protein: CASSLGYGYTF.

V usage is TRBV12-3 or TRBV12-4 and J usage is TRBJ2-3; TRBD1 might be the D (6 bases). Trimming cost V 7 bases and J 4 bases, with 18 bases left between them. The CDR3 runs to 15 residues. CDR3 nucleotide sequence: TGTGCCAGCAACCTAGCAGGGGTTATGGCAGATACGCAGTATTTT. Its protein is CASNLAGVMADTQYF.

V gene TRBV11-3 combines with J gene TRBJ2-1, with a possible D match to TRBD1 (6 bases). Germline V gene sequence: CDR1 SGHNT, CDR2 YENEEA. The V end lost 3 bases, the J end lost 9 bases, and 12 bases lay between the germline ends. This CDR3 spans 13 amino acids. The CDR3 is CASSFGQGSEQFF. The CDR3 DNA sequence: TGTGCCAGCAGCTTTGGTCAGGGGAGTGAGCAGTTCTTC.

V gene TRBV6-1 combines with J gene TRBJ1-2; a possible D gene is TRBD1 (5 bases). Trimming stripped 10 bases from V and 0 bases from J, with 9 bases between. Germline CDR1 reads MNHNS; CDR2 reads SASEGT. This CDR3 has 12 residues. The CDR3 region has the DNA TGTGCCATCGGGGGAACTAACTATGGCTACACCTTC. Its protein is CAIGGTNYGYTF.

The chain combines TRBV18 with TRBJ2-7; D is ambiguous. The CDR3 length is 14 residues. Germline values: CDR1 KGHSH, CDR2 LQKENI. V was trimmed by 2 bases and J by 0 bases, leaving 8 bases between them. CDR3 sequence: CASSPAPGSYEQYF. In nucleotides, the CDR3 is TGTGCCAGCTCACCAGCGCCTGGCTCCTACGAGCAGTACTTC.

By share, this clone counts as medium-sized. The chain links TRBV28 to TRBJ2-7, with 7 bases that match TRBD2. Trimming at V came to 2 bases and at J to 5 bases, leaving 9 bases not matched to a gene. This CDR3 has 15 residues. Germline V gene sequence: CDR1 MDHEN, CDR2 SYDVKM. The CDR3 spells CASSLTAGVVDEQYF. CDR3 sequence (DNA): TGTGCCAGCAGTTTAACGGCGGGAGTCGTGGACGAGCAGTACTTC.

This CDR3 reads CSASPVGRTNYGYTF. CDR3 DNA: TGCAGTGCGAGCCCAGTGGGCCGAACTAACTATGGCTACACCTTC. The chain combines TRBV20-1 with TRBJ1-2; the D is unclear. This CDR3 region has 15 residues. CDR1 and CDR2 (germline): DFQATT, SNEGSKA (reference sequence). Trimming left V 6 bases short and J 0 bases short, with 17 bases between.

Comments on this clone: Germline is not matched at one junction end, which may reflect a read error. The chain employs TRBV7-7 and TRBJ2-7; D is undetermined. The CDR3 totals 13 residues. The germline V gene encodes CDR1 SSHAT and CDR2 FNYEAQ (reference sequence). CDR3 in DNA: TGTGCTAGCAGCTTAGAACGGCACAACGAGCAGTACTTC. It yields the protein CASSLERHNEQYF.